The rows below give T cell receptor beta chains drawn from one sample of a study of T cell responses to AZD1222 COVID-19 vaccine. Measured with immunoSEQ multiplex PCR; TCRdb has only the in-frame clones, and not every one. This table has approximately 100,000 clones, over 75% appearing once. Sample: peripheral blood, taken on day 0 of AZD1222 vaccination. The receptors originated from an adult in good health. CDR3s include the opening cysteine and the closing phenylalanine or tryptophan. D genes are given only for firm matches. For some rows the clone size is stated as once, few or many, or as a class when expanded; others skip it.

j_call v_call clone_size cdr3_length d_call cdr3_nt cdr3_aa
TRBJ2-7 TRBV5-1 NA 16 NA TGCGCCAGCAGCTGGGGGTTTGACAGCCGGTACTACGAGCAGTACTTC CASSWGFDSRYYEQYF
TRBJ1-2 TRBV28 once 15 NA TGTGCCAGCAGTTTTTTGTCGAAGACAGGCCAAGGCTACACCTTC CASSFLSKTGQGYTF
TRBJ1-1 TRBV12-3/TRBV12-4 NA 13 NA TGTGCCAGCATCGATAGACAGAACACTGAAGCTTTCTTT CASIDRQNTEAFF
TRBJ1-3 TRBV28 NA 10 NA TGTGCCAGCAGTGGAAACACCATATATTTT CASSGNTIYF
TRBJ1-6 TRBV2 NA 13 NA TGTGCCAGCAGGGAAAGCCGGAATTCACCCCTCCACTTT CASRESRNSPLHF
TRBJ2-7 TRBV27 NA 14 NA TGTGCCAGCAGTTTTGCCCAGGGAACCTACGAGCAGTACTTC CASSFAQGTYEQYF
TRBJ2-7 TRBV30 NA 14 TRBD1 TGTGCCTGGAGGGGGAGGACAGGGAACTACGAGCAGTACTTC CAWRGRTGNYEQYF
TRBJ2-7 TRBV28 NA 17 NA TGTGCCAGCAGTTTTGGGGGCCACCCCTTTCTATCCTACGAGCAGTACTTC CASSFGGHPFLSYEQYF
TRBJ2-3 TRBV5-1 NA 16 TRBD1 TGCGCCAGCAGCTTGGAAGGGACAGGGGGCGTAGATACGCAGTATTTT CASSLEGTGGVDTQYF
TRBJ2-2 TRBV10-3 NA 16 TRBD1 TGTGCCATCAGTCCCGGGACAGGGGGCTTCGCCGGGGAGCTGTTTTTT CAISPGTGGFAGELFF